This T cell receptor (beta chain) comes out of a study of low-dose radiotherapy and immunotherapy resistance in tumors. Study overall: The fractionation for Cohort 1 was 0.5 Gy per fraction every 2 weeks, totaling 6.5 Gy. Daily oral aspirin at 300 mg began on cycle 1 day 1 and lasted four cycles.

As their treatment, donors received nivolumab, ipilimumab, aspirin, low-dose cyclophosphamide and low-dose radiotherapy. Covering alpha and beta chains, TRAV- and TRBV-specific primers were used for the first-strand cDNA. TCR amplification used roughly 21 PCR cycles, a constant-region primer and a V-primer adapter. mRNA isolates were amplified via in vitro transcription. Each CDR3 protein gets one entry after TCRdb re-called the reads with MiXCR. The data hold around 10,000 distinct CDR3 sequences, with more than 65% observed a single time. The V end lost 5 bases, the J end lost 6 bases, and 16 bases lay between the germline ends. Germline loops: CDR1 SGHAT, CDR2 FQNNGV. The CDR3 has 15 residues.

The TCR originated in a human donor with advanced metastatic prostate, ovarian, gallbladder or colorectal cancer (not recorded which). This table probably holds off-target reads from a library built for another chain. The chain combines TRBV11-2 with TRBJ2-2; D is possibly TRBD1 (5 bases). This CDR3 is CASSIVRQGSGELFF. CDR3 in DNA: TGTGCCAGCAGCATCGTGCGGCAGGGATCCGGGGAGCTGTTTTTT.